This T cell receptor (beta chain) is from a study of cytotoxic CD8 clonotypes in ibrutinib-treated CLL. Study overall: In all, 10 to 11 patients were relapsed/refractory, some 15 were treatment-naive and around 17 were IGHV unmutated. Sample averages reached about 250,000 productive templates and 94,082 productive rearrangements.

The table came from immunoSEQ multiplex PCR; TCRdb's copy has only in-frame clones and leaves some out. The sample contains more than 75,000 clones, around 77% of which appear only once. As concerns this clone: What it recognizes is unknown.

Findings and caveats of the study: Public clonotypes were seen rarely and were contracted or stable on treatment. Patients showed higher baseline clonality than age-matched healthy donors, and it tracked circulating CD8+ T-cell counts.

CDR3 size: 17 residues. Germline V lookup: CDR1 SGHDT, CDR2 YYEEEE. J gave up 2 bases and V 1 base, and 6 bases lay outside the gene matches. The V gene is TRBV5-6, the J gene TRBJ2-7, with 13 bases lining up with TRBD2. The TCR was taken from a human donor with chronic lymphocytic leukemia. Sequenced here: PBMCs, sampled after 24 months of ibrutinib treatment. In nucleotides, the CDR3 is TGTGCCAGCAGCTTGAGGACTAGCGGGAGCAGCCCCTACGAGCAGTACTTC. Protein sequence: CASSLRTSGSSPYEQYF.